These T cell receptor beta chains were read from a single sample in a study of Ad26.COV2.S vaccination and SARS-CoV-2 variants. Some clones are missing from TCRdb's copy, which holds only in-frame ones; the method was immunoSEQ multiplex PCR. The sample carries about 350,000 clones, about nine tenths recorded once. The sample consisted of peripheral blood, taken in a trial of Ad26.COV2.S vaccine versus placebo. These receptor sequences come from a person between 18 and 65 years old who received the Ad26.COV2.S COVID-19 vaccine or a placebo. Each CDR3 is given with its conserved first and last residue. The D gene is left open where the match is weak.

D gene: NA
J gene: TRBJ1-2
V gene: TRBV19
CDR3 DNA: TGTGCCAGTAGTATGGGGTCTGGTGTCTATGGCTACACCTTC
CDR3 protein: CASSMGSGVYGYTF

D gene: TRBD1
J gene: TRBJ1-6
V gene: TRBV19
CDR3 DNA: TGTGCCAGTAGCGAGACAGGGATGCGTAATTCACCCCTCCACTTT
CDR3 protein: CASSETGMRNSPLHF

D gene: TRBD1
J gene: TRBJ1-1
V gene: TRBV7-9
CDR3 DNA: TGTGCCAGCAGCTTAGGACAGGGGACTGAAGCTTTCTTT
CDR3 protein: CASSLGQGTEAFF

D gene: NA
J gene: TRBJ1-4
V gene: TRBV3-1/TRBV3-2
CDR3 DNA: TGTGCCAGCAGCCAAGCAGGGGCCGATGAAAAACTGTTTTTT
CDR3 protein: CASSQAGADEKLFF

D gene: TRBD1
J gene: TRBJ1-6
V gene: TRBV6-5
CDR3 DNA: TGTGCCAGCAGCGCGGACAGGATTAATTCACCCCTCCACTTT
CDR3 protein: CASSADRINSPLHF

D gene: TRBD2
J gene: TRBJ2-1
V gene: TRBV5-1
CDR3 DNA: TGCGCCAGCAGCCCGGGGGGGTATGAAAAGGCGAATGAGCAGTTCTTC
CDR3 protein: CASSPGGYEKANEQFF

D gene: NA
J gene: TRBJ1-6
V gene: TRBV10-1
CDR3 DNA: TGCGCCAGCAGACGCCTCCCCCAGGGGAGCAATTCACCCCTCCACTTT
CDR3 protein: CASRRLPQGSNSPLHF

D gene: TRBD2
J gene: TRBJ2-1
V gene: TRBV5-1
CDR3 DNA: TGCGCCAGCAGCCTGAGATGGACTAGCGGCGACAATGAGCAGTTCTTC
CDR3 protein: CASSLRWTSGDNEQFF

D gene: NA
J gene: TRBJ2-1
V gene: TRBV3-1/TRBV3-2
CDR3 DNA: TGTGCCAGCAGCCAGGGGACGTACAATGAGCAGTTCTTC
CDR3 protein: CASSQGTYNEQFF

D gene: NA
J gene: TRBJ2-7
V gene: TRBV10-3
CDR3 DNA: TGTGCCATCAGTGATGAAGCGTACGAGCAGTACTTC
CDR3 protein: CAISDEAYEQYF